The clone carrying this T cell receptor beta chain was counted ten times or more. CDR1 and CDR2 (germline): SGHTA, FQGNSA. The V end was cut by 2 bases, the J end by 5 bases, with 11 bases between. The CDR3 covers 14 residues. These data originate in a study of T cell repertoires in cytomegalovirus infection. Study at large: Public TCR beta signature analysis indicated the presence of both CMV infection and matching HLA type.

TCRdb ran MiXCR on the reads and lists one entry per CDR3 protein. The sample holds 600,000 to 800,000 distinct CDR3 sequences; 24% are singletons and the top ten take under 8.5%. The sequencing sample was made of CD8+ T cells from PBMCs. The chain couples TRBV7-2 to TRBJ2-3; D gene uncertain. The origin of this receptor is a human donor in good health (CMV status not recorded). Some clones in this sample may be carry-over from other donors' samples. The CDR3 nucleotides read TGTGCCAGCAGCTTATCCGTAACGGGAGATACGCAGTATTTT. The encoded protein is CASSLSVTGDTQYF. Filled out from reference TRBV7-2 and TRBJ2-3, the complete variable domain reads GAGVSQSPSNKVTEKGKDVELRCDPISGHTALYWYRQSLGQGLEFLIYFQGNSAPDKSGLPSDRFSAERTGGSVSTLTIQRTQQEDSAVYLCASSLSVTGDTQYFGPGTRLTVL.